This section outlines one T cell receptor (beta chain) sequence together with its context. This entry belongs to a study of T-cell reconstitution after alpha-beta-depleted transplantation in children. V shed 2 bases and J shed 3 bases, with 10 bases lying between them. CDR1 and CDR2 (germline): MNHEY, SVGAGI. This CDR3 is built from 14 residues. Library preparation (for TCRbeta) was performed with unique molecular identifiers. Via MiXCR, TCRdb re-called the PCR reads, giving one row per CDR3 protein. Altogether about 410,000 distinct CDR3 sequences are present, roughly 20% being singletons, with the ten largest covering approximately 3.8%.

The sequence derives from a human donor who donated a stem cell graft to a child with acute myeloid leukemia. The source was PBMCs from the stem cell graft donor, collected from the stem cell graft. V and J are TRBV6-5 and TRBJ1-2; D is ambiguous. The CDR3 region is CASSYDLKDYGYTF. The CDR3 coding sequence is TGTGCCAGCAGTTACGACCTTAAGGACTATGGCTACACCTTC.